Described below is a single T cell receptor (beta chain) sequence and its context. The antigen is not known. Other DNA sequences of this sample code for an identical CDR3. These data belong to a study of T cell responses to AZD1222 COVID-19 vaccine. This CDR3 has 13 amino acids. The V gene end was trimmed by 4 bases and the J gene end by 6 bases; junction bases not matched to a gene: 3. Libraries were prepared by immunoSEQ multiplex PCR; TCRdb keeps only in-frame clonotypes and omits some of them. The repertoire consists of more than 70,000 clones, with approximately 84% occurring once and the leading ten covering around 13%. Whole-study findings and limits: Spike regions recognized by vaccine-associated CD4 TCRs spanned the protein, led by 160-218 and 743-854. Just five to seven people given AZD1222 tested seropositive at baseline.

Source: peripheral blood, taken on day 0 of AZD1222 vaccination. This clonotype originated in an adult in good health. The chain joins TRBV12-3 or TRBV12-4 to TRBJ1-2; 9 nucleotides line up with TRBD1. The CDR3 is CASSSTGGDGYTF. Here the CDR3 DNA reads TGTGCCAGCAGTTCAACAGGGGGCGATGGCTACACCTTC.